These T cell receptor beta chains were read from a single sample in a study of identical twins. TCRdb re-analysed the 5' RACE reads in MiXCR, keeping a single row per CDR3 protein. This sample has about 890,000 distinct CDR3 sequences; approximately 13% occur once, and the top ten carry under 2%. The same data also contributed to another study, on yellow fever vaccine responses in identical twins.

Material for sequencing was PBMCs. The source is a woman between 18 and 29 years old in good health. Both conserved end residues are part of each CDR3. Fields, in order: clone size, V gene, CDR3 protein. The size of a clone is reported for some rows only, either as once, few or many, or as a class for expanded clones.

-,TRBV3-1,CACTQDGAGLAGWNEQFF
few,TRBV11-3,CASSLPRVGGEQYF
-,TRBV9,CASSPSGATYNEQFF
-,TRBV5-1,CASSPGTEGTQYF
-,TRBV6-5,CASSYWDRGPTTSGNTIYF
-,TRBV11-2,CASSLVYRGEYNEQFF
-,TRBV15,CATSRGVGNQPQHF
-,TRBV11-3,CASTKKGTMNTEAFF
many,TRBV20-1,CSPDTGELFF
many,TRBV12-3/TRBV12-4,CASSFLVTEAEAFF
few,TRBV6-1,CASSLQGLAGGRTDTQYF
few,TRBV6-1,CASSRTSGTHEQYF
few,TRBV2,CASSPSSGGANEQFF
many,TRBV10-3,CAISESETSEQYF
few,TRBV15,CATSRDYASGYTF
-,TRBV11-2,CASSLPGTSGNTQYF
-,TRBV6-5,CASSYSFTSGYEQFF
few,TRBV24-1,CATSEGSRNEQFF
many,TRBV11-2,CASSLGDGTDTEAFF
-,TRBV5-6,CASRDGISSGANVLTF
many,TRBV12-3/TRBV12-4,CASSPRGYDEQFF